This TCR beta chain came from a study of T cell repertoires in cytomegalovirus infection. Study context: Both a matching HLA type and CMV infection were indicated by public TCR beta signatures.

The study, taken as a whole, reports: Identification of carriers of CMV plus the relevant HLA was performed using cumulative public TCR beta family frequency. The ex vivo response was dominated by HLA-C-restricted CMV-specific TCR beta clonotypes.

TCRdb analysed the reads with MiXCR anew, one entry per CDR3 protein. The sample records some 300,000 distinct CDR3 sequences, about 8.8% being singletons. Germline CDR1 MNHEY, CDR2 SMNVEV (reference sequence). Trimming took 2 bases from V and 6 from J, leaving 11 bases between them. The CDR3 sequence is 14 residues long. This clonotype has ten or more counts. Its matching antigen is unknown. The receptor's source is a human donor in good health (CMV status not recorded). Some clones in this sample may be carry-over from other donors' samples. This chain connects TRBV27 to TRBJ2-1; no reliable D call. Sequenced sample: PBMCs. The DNA of the CDR3 is TGTGCCAGCAGTTTAAGGCCTATGGGCAATGAGCAGTTCTTC. Translating it yields CASSLRPMGNEQFF.